This T cell receptor beta chain was recovered during a study of T cell changes during pregnancy in multiple sclerosis. The CDR3 loop spans 14 amino acids. The V end lost 0 bases, the J end lost 7 bases, and 7 bases lay between the germline ends. Germline V CDR1 and CDR2: MNHEY, SVGAGI. The table came from immunoSEQ multiplex PCR; TCRdb's copy has only in-frame clones and leaves some out. The data hold around 31,000 clones, with roughly 90% observed a single time. About this clone: The identical CDR3 is also encoded by other nucleotide sequences in the sample.

The receptor comes from a female donor in good health, enrolled as a control in a pregnancy study. The rearrangement links TRBV6-5 to TRBJ1-6; D is ambiguous. This specimen was CD4+ T cells from peripheral blood mononuclear cells, taken in the third trimester of pregnancy. CDR3 residues: CASSYSAGNSPLHF. DNA for the CDR3: TGTGCCAGCAGTTACTCAGCCGGGAATTCACCCCTCCACTTT.